Following are 29 T cell receptor beta chains from one sample sequenced in a study of T cell responses to AZD1222 COVID-19 vaccine. This table comes from immunoSEQ multiplex PCR, and its TCRdb copy is limited to in-frame clones, with some not included. The table has around 96,000 clones, about 88% seen once. This specimen was peripheral blood, taken on day 0 of AZD1222 vaccination. The receptor set was obtained from an adult in good health.

The V and J genes are TRBV6-1 and TRBJ2-1; weak D call: TRBD2 (5 bases). The ends were cut back, 2 bases at V and 8 bases at J, with 19 bases in the middle. Germline loops: CDR1 MNHNS, CDR2 SASEGT. The CDR3 spans 16 residues. The CDR3 DNA reads as TGTGCCAGCAGTGAATTCTCCTACTTCTTCGGGGATGAGCAGTTCTTC. As protein: CASSEFSYFFGDEQFF.

This clone was counted ten times or more. This rearrangement joins TRBV5-6 to TRBJ1-5; 9 nucleotides align to TRBD1. Germline CDR1 is SGHDT and CDR2 is YYEEEE. V was pared by 1 base and J by 4 bases, with 3 bases of the junction left unmatched. The CDR3 totals 15 residues. The CDR3 region has the DNA TGTGCCAGCAGCTTGTGGGACAGGGTAAATCAGCCCCAGCATTTT. Translated: CASSLWDRVNQPQHF.

V gene TRBV6-1 combines with J gene TRBJ1-2; D possibly corresponds to TRBD1 (6 bases). From germline, CDR1 is MNHNS and CDR2 SASEGT. V lost 2 bases to trimming and J lost 9 bases, with 22 bases between them. The CDR3 loop spans 16 amino acids. DNA of the CDR3: TGTGCCAGCAGTGAAACGGGCTGGGGGGCACCAGCGAGCTACACCTTC. This codes for CASSETGWGAPASYTF.

As DNA, the CDR3 is TGTGCCTCTAGGGCGGGGGCGCGCACCGGGGAGCTGTTTTTT. This encodes CASRAGARTGELFF. V is TRBV19 and J is TRBJ2-2, with a possible D match to TRBD2 (7 bases). Trimming took off 11 bases at V and 4 bases at J, with 17 bases between the two ends. The germline CDR1 and CDR2 sequences are LNHDA and SQIVND (reference sequence). The CDR3 is 14 residues long.

The V gene is TRBV11-3, the J gene TRBJ2-1; a weak D match, TRBD2 (6 bases). The germline CDR1 and CDR2 sequences are SGHNT and YENEEA. CDR3 size: 16 residues. Trimming took 5 bases from V and 1 from J, leaving 15 bases between them. CDR3 DNA: TGTGCCAGCAGCCCGGGAGACATCTTGTCCTACAATGAGCAGTTCTTC. Residues: CASSPGDILSYNEQFF.

The count of this clone is one. The gene calls are TRBV27 and TRBJ1-2; 8 bases line up with TRBD1. Germline V gives CDR1 MNHEY, CDR2 SMNVEV (reference sequence). CDR3 length: 13 amino acids. The V and J ends lost 0 bases and 11 bases, in that order; junction bases with no gene match: 5. CDR3 loop: CASSLSAGGVYTF. DNA for the CDR3: TGTGCCAGCAGTTTATCGGCAGGGGGCGTATACACCTTC.

This chain uses TRBV7-9 with TRBJ2-3; 13 nucleotides line up with TRBD2. Looked up from germline, CDR1 is SEHNR and CDR2 is FQNEAQ (reference sequence). This CDR3 region has 17 residues. Trimming cost V 6 bases and J 4 bases; bases outside gene matches: 10. The DNA for the CDR3 is TGTGCCAGCAGTCGTAGGACTAGCGGGGGTGGTGCAGATACGCAGTATTTT. This translates into CASSRRTSGGGADTQYF.

This chain connects TRBV2 to TRBJ2-7; no clear D gene. The V end was cut by 5 bases, the J end by 6 bases, with 14 bases between. This CDR3 is 13 amino acids long. Per germline, CDR1 SNHLY and CDR2 FYNNEI. CDR3 amino acids: CASSLLGVSEQYF. DNA of the CDR3: TGTGCCAGCAGTCTACTTGGGGTTTCCGAGCAGTACTTC.

This chain connects TRBV7-8 to TRBJ1-5, with 8 positions matching TRBD1. The V gene end was trimmed by 5 bases and the J gene end by 4 bases; junction bases not matched to a gene: 4. CDR3 length equals 14 residues. Germline V gene lookup returns CDR1 SGHVS and CDR2 FQNEAQ. The CDR3 DNA sequence: TGTGCCAGCAGCGGGGACAGGAAAAATCAGCCCCAGCATTTT. Its translation is CASSGDRKNQPQHF.

This sequence joins TRBV14 and TRBJ1-4; D not resolved. This CDR3 has 15 amino acids. Germline assignment: CDR1 SGHDN and CDR2 FVKESK. V was trimmed by 2 bases and J by 7 bases, leaving 14 bases between them. The CDR3 is CASSQMGNFFEKLFF. The CDR3 nucleotides are TGTGCCAGCAGCCAAATGGGAAACTTCTTTGAAAAACTGTTTTTT.

This clone was seen just once. The J gene is TRBJ2-7, the V gene TRBV18, with TRBD2 as a possible D gene (5 bases). The germline V gene has CDR1 KGHSH and CDR2 LQKENI. The CDR3 runs to 13 residues. The ends were cut back, 3 bases at V and 3 bases at J, with 9 bases in the middle. Written as DNA, the CDR3 is TGTGCCAGCTCACCCGGACGGGACTACGAGCAGTACTTC. Amino acids: CASSPGRDYEQYF.

This chain connects TRBV2 to TRBJ2-3; D may correspond to TRBD1 or TRBD2 (5 bases each). The CDR3 spans 13 residues. Germline-derived CDR1 and CDR2 are SNHLY and FYNNEI. V lost 11 bases, J lost 3 bases, and 15 bases lay in between. The CDR3 DNA sequence: TGTGCCTTAACCGGGACCCAAACAGATACGCAGTATTTT. This encodes CALTGTQTDTQYF.

The chain's CDR3 is CASSQGIGVNGELFF. The CDR3 bases are TGCGCCAGCAGCCAAGGGATTGGGGTTAACGGGGAGCTGTTTTTT. The genes are TRBV4-3 and TRBJ2-2; D remains unclear. CDR3 length: 15 residues. The germline CDR1 and CDR2 sequences are LGHNA and YSLEER. V was shortened by 1 base and J by 7 bases, with 13 bases between the two germline ends.

J is TRBJ2-1 and V is TRBV11-3, with D uncertain. The CDR3 sequence is 14 residues long. Looked up from germline, CDR1 is SGHNT and CDR2 is YENEEA. The germline V and J ends were trimmed by 5 bases and 9 bases, with 17 bases remaining between them. CDR3 loop: CASSRAQVASEQFF. CDR3 in DNA: TGTGCCAGCAGCCGAGCCCAGGTGGCGAGTGAGCAGTTCTTC.

CDR3 DNA: TGTGCCAGCAGCCGGGACCGAGTTTCTGGAAACACCATATATTTT. This encodes CASSRDRVSGNTIYF. The rearrangement uses TRBV6-2 or TRBV6-3 and TRBJ1-3, with a weak D call TRBD1 (5 bases). The CDR3 has 15 amino acids. From germline, CDR1 is MNHEY and CDR2 SVGEGT. Trimming took 6 bases from V and 1 from J, leaving 13 bases between them.

The rearrangement joins TRBV27 to TRBJ1-6; D unclear. V lost 5 bases, J lost 6 bases, and 8 bases lay in between. Looked up from germline, CDR1 is MNHEY and CDR2 is SMNVEV (reference sequence). The CDR3 totals 13 residues. The CDR3 sequence is CASSPRLNSPLHF. The DNA of the CDR3 is TGTGCCAGCAGTCCGAGACTTAATTCACCCCTCCACTTT.

The chain combines TRBV24-1 with TRBJ2-3; either TRBD1 or TRBD2 may supply D (6 bases each). Germline V gives CDR1 KGHDR, CDR2 SFDVKD. This CDR3 spans 16 amino acids. Trimming removed 0 bases from V and 2 bases from J, with 11 bases in between. The CDR3 DNA sequence: TGTGCCACCAGTGATTTGAGTGGGGGGCACACAGATACGCAGTATTTT. Translation: CATSDLSGGHTDTQYF.

The rearrangement uses TRBV6-5 and TRBJ1-1; no definite D call. There are 13 residues in the CDR3. Germline V gene data show CDR1 as MNHEY and CDR2 as SVGAGI. V lost 4 bases and J lost 8, with 14 bases in between. DNA for the CDR3: TGTGCCAGCAGTTCCTGGGCCCCGGCAGAAGCTTTCTTT. Its translation is CASSSWAPAEAFF.

The chain links TRBV5-1 to TRBJ1-2; 7 bases are a match to TRBD1. The trim removed 4 bases at V and 6 bases at J, leaving 9 bases unmatched. The CDR3 sequence is 14 residues long. The germline V gene has CDR1 SGHRS and CDR2 YFSETQ. In nucleotides, the CDR3 is TGCGCCAGCAGCGGAAACAGGGGTGCGGATGGCTACACCTTC. Translating it yields CASSGNRGADGYTF. Variable domain in full (rest from reference TRBV5-1 and TRBJ1-2): KAGVTQTPRYLIKTRGQQVTLSCSPISGHRSVSWYQQTPGQGLQFLFEYFSETQRNKGNFPGRFSGRQFSNSRSEMNVSTLELGDSALYLCASSGNRGADGYTFGSGTRLTVV.

The chain recombines TRBV7-9 with TRBJ1-1, with D possibly being TRBD1 (5 bases). Trimming took off 7 bases at V and 3 bases at J, with 18 bases between the two ends. The germline gives CDR1 SEHNR, CDR2 FQNEAQ (reference sequence). The CDR3 sequence is 15 residues long. The CDR3 loop reads CASTGESTIYTEAFF. Written as DNA, the CDR3 is TGTGCCAGCACGGGGGAATCCACGATTTACACTGAAGCTTTCTTT.

The chain employs TRBV5-1 and TRBJ2-1, with a possible D match to TRBD1 (6 bases). Between the trimmed V and J ends, which lost 4 bases and 2 bases, there was a span of 13 bases. The CDR3 covers 15 residues. CDR1 and CDR2 (germline): SGHRS, YFSETQ. CDR3 in DNA: TGCGCCAGCAGCCCAGGGGATCGTGCCTACAATGAGCAGTTCTTC. Translation gives CASSPGDRAYNEQFF. The full variable domain, completed using reference TRBV5-1 and TRBJ2-1, is KAGVTQTPRYLIKTRGQQVTLSCSPISGHRSVSWYQQTPGQGLQFLFEYFSETQRNKGNFPGRFSGRQFSNSRSEMNVSTLELGDSALYLCASSPGDRAYNEQFFGPGTRLTVL.

The J gene is TRBJ2-3, the V gene TRBV7-3; possibly TRBD1 for D (8 bases). Germline loops: CDR1 SGHTA, CDR2 FQGTGA. This CDR3 has 17 amino acids. The ends were cut back, 6 bases at V and 0 bases at J, with 19 bases in the middle. The CDR3 reads CASSSSGTGHSTDTQYF. The CDR3 bases are TGTGCCAGCAGTTCAAGCGGGACAGGCCATAGCACAGATACGCAGTATTTT.

J is TRBJ1-2 and V is TRBV9; perhaps TRBD1 as D (5 bases). V lost 5 bases to trimming and J lost 6 bases, with 8 bases between them. Germline V CDR1 and CDR2: SGDLS, YYNGEE. There are 11 residues in the CDR3. CDR3 protein: CASSQGHGYTF. The CDR3, as DNA: TGTGCCAGCAGTCAGGGACATGGCTACACCTTC.

This clone was observed a single time. The CDR3 sequence: CASGLVGTSEGGDTQYF. The CDR3 DNA follows: TGTGCTAGTGGTTTGGTAGGGACTAGCGAGGGAGGAGATACGCAGTATTTT. The chain employs TRBV12-5 and TRBJ2-3, with 10 bases lining up with TRBD2. V dropped 0 bases and J dropped 5; count of bases not matched to a gene: 8. The CDR3 covers 17 residues. Germline CDR1 reads LGHNT; CDR2 reads FRNRAP.

J is TRBJ1-6 and V is TRBV2, with D unclear. V gave up 11 bases and J gave up 6 bases, with 11 bases separating them. Germline lookup yields CDR1 SNHLY and CDR2 FYNNEI. This CDR3 has 12 residues. The CDR3 reads CAYNPSNSPLHF. CDR3 bases: TGTGCCTACAACCCGAGTAATTCACCCCTCCACTTT.

The gene calls are TRBV27 and TRBJ1-2; no reliable D call. CDR1 is MNHEY, CDR2 SMNVEV, per germline (reference sequence). CDR3 size: 14 residues. V lost 6 bases, J lost 5 bases, and 16 bases lay in between. The CDR3 DNA follows: TGTGCCAGCAGCCCGACGGGAGGCGGTTATGGCTACACCTTC. It translates to CASSPTGGGYGYTF.

V gene TRBV6-2 or TRBV6-3 combines with J gene TRBJ2-7; D is unclear. Germline V gene sequence: CDR1 MNHEY, CDR2 SVGEGT. The CDR3 has 14 residues. V lost 2 bases and J 3 bases, leaving 11 bases between the germline ends. The CDR3 loop is CASSYGTGNYEQYF. The CDR3, as DNA: TGTGCCAGCAGTTACGGAACGGGCAACTACGAGCAGTACTTC.

The rearrangement links TRBV27 to TRBJ2-5; 14 bases agree with TRBD2. Germline trimming cut 6 bases from V and 2 bases from J; bases unmatched to any gene: 2. This CDR3 is built from 15 residues. In germline, CDR1 is MNHEY, CDR2 SMNVEV (reference sequence). The CDR3 nucleotides read TGTGCCAGCAGAGGACTAGCGGGGGGACAAGAGACCCAGTACTTC. This gives the protein CASRGLAGGQETQYF.

This clone was observed a few times. The V call is TRBV7-8, the J call TRBJ1-2, with D maybe TRBD1 (5 bases). Trimming cost V 5 bases and J 3 bases, with 10 bases left between them. The germline gives CDR1 SGHVS, CDR2 FQNEAQ. The CDR3 contains 13 residues. The CDR3 DNA sequence: TGTGCCAGCAGCCCGGGACGGGACTATGGCTACACCTTC. Amino acid sequence: CASSPGRDYGYTF.